This T cell receptor beta chain is from a study of cytomegalovirus exposure and HLA in healthy donors. Overall study results and limits: A later analysis found TCR association rates differed by HLA locus, highest for DRB1 and lowest for HLA-C.

The PCR was carried out with 60 Vbeta primers and 13 Jbeta primers. The repertoire was sequenced with immunoSEQ multiplex PCR; TCRdb's copy has only in-frame clones and lacks some. Across some 84,000 clones, the top ten clones capture around 0.6% of the sample. Looked up from germline, CDR1 is SGHDT and CDR2 is YYEEEE. Trimming stripped 2 bases from V and 3 bases from J, with 11 bases between. This CDR3 has 15 amino acids. Notes on this clone: Its antigen is unidentified.

The sample comprised PBMCs. The receptor's source is a middle-aged man in good health and CMV-seronegative. The chain couples TRBV5-6 to TRBJ1-4; TRBD1 is a possible D gene (6 bases). CDR3 residues: CASSFKQGSNEKLFF. CDR3 DNA: TGTGCCAGCAGCTTTAAACAGGGTTCTAATGAAAAACTGTTTTTT.